This record covers a single T cell receptor beta chain. Its antigen is still unknown. These data belong to a study of lymphopenia after photon versus proton radiotherapy. Broader study findings: After the lymphocyte nadir, photon-treated repertoires showed oligoclonal expansion, especially of CD8+ Temra cells. Survival link was tested only in deceased patients; proton benefit remains a possibility. Relative stability marked proton patients; photon patients lost diversity and naive cells.

The table came from immunoSEQ multiplex PCR; TCRdb's copy has only in-frame clones and leaves some out. This repertoire shows approximately 150,000 clones, roughly nine tenths found once; its top ten account for less than 6%. V gave up 6 bases and J gave up 0 bases, with 17 bases separating them. Germline CDR1 LNHDA, CDR2 SQIVND (reference sequence). CDR3 length equals 16 residues. This material consisted of peripheral blood, taken from a patient treated with photon-based radiotherapy. The V gene is TRBV19, the J gene TRBJ1-2, with D tentatively TRBD1 (6 bases). The sequence was obtained from a man aged 50 to 59 with gastric cancer. CDR3 in amino acids: CASSDPGDTANYGYTF. CDR3 nucleotides: TGTGCCAGTAGCGACCCGGGGGACACCGCTAACTATGGCTACACCTTC. The full variable domain, in which reference TRBV19 and TRBJ1-2 provide the parts outside the CDR3, is DGGITQSPKYLFRKEGQNVTLSCEQNLNHDAMYWYRQDPGQGLRLIYYSQIVNDFQKGDIAEGYSVSREKKESFPLTVTSAQKNPTAFYLCASSDPGDTANYGYTFGSGTRLTVV.